The entry below gives a single TCR beta chain sequence along with its context. This entry is derived from a study of blood T cell repertoires in COVID-19. Study-wide background: Donors in the United States, Italy and Spain gave samples during acute or convalescent COVID-19.

The study assigned cohorts using participant-reported clinical history. Original analysis: Amplified reference gene primers provided the basis for estimating nucleated cell counts. The table came from immunoSEQ multiplex PCR; TCRdb's copy has only in-frame clones and leaves some out. The V and J calls and clone size were taken over from that table, and D and trimming were inferred from the DNA. The table has about 440,000 clones, 70% to 90% seen once. Trimming took off 0 bases at V and 5 bases at J, with 9 bases between the two ends. The CDR3 runs to 14 residues. Germline V gene lookup returns CDR1 SGDLS and CDR2 YYNGEE.

The sequencing input was PBMCs or T cells enriched from blood (not recorded which). The rearrangement uses TRBV9 and TRBJ1-5; D is ambiguous. This sequence originates from a woman aged 18-35 years with acute COVID-19. In nucleotides, the CDR3 is TGTGCCAGCAGCGTAGGAGGGTCGGATCAGCCCCAGCATTTT. It encodes CASSVGGSDQPQHF.